The present TCR beta chain was sequenced within a study of blood T cell repertoires in COVID-19. Turning to the study itself: From T cells, B-cell-depleted T cells, or PBMCs came the material, which was cDNA or gDNA.

Only in-frame clones appear in the TCRdb table, and some are missing; sequencing was by immunoSEQ multiplex PCR. The sample holds fewer than 250,000 clones, about four fifths seen once. With 1 base removed from V and 7 bases from J, the gap between germline ends came to 7 bases. The CDR3 loop spans 12 amino acids. CDR1 and CDR2 (germline): LGHDT, YNNKEL (reference sequence). The chain uses TRBV3-1 (or the pseudogene TRBV3-2) and TRBJ1-1; the D is unclear. The TCR sequence derives from a woman aged 30 to 39 who had recovered from COVID-19. The sample comprised PBMCs or T cells enriched from blood (not recorded which). CDR3 in amino acids: CASSQGHNEAFF. The CDR3, as DNA: TGTGCCAGCAGCCAAGGACACAATGAAGCTTTCTTT.